These T cell receptor beta chains were read from a single sample in a study of blood T cells in healthy people across ages. One entry per CDR3 protein results from TCRdb running MiXCR on the 5' RACE reads. The sample carries hundreds of thousands of distinct CDR3 sequences, about 55% recorded once. The specimen was blood. The origin of the receptors is a man older than 75 in good health. The CDR3 runs from the conserved cysteine through the conserved F or W. A D gene is named only where the DNA matches it firmly. The listing skips clone size in some rows; elsewhere it reads once, few, many or a size class.

clone size	D gene	J gene	V gene	CDR3 DNA	CDR3 protein
few	TRBD2	TRBJ2-7	TRBV5-5	TGTGCCAGCAGCTTAGCGGGGAGCGAATCCTACGAGCAGTACTTC	CASSLAGSESYEQYF
NA	NA	TRBJ1-3	TRBV6-5	TGTGCCAGCAGTTACTCAGGTCCTGCCTCTGGAAACACCATATATTTT	CASSYSGPASGNTIYF
once	TRBD2	TRBJ2-1	TRBV5-1	TGCGCCAGCAGCGAGGATAGCGGGAGCGGAAATGAGCAGTTCTTC	CASSEDSGSGNEQFF
NA	NA	TRBJ2-7	TRBV12-3/TRBV12-4	TGTGCCAGCAGTTTTGGGCAGGGGACCTACGAGCAGTACTTC	CASSFGQGTYEQYF
NA	TRBD1	TRBJ2-5	TRBV24-1	TGTGCCACCAGTGAGCCGACAGGGGTGGCAGAGACCCAGTACTTC	CATSEPTGVAETQYF
few	TRBD2	TRBJ2-1	TRBV6-1	TGTGCCAGTAAATTGGCTAGCGGGAATAATGAGCAGTTCTTC	CASKLASGNNEQFF
NA	NA	TRBJ2-3	TRBV27	TGTGCCAGCAGTTTCTCCGTGGGTCATACGCAGTATTTT	CASSFSVGHTQYF
NA	TRBD2	TRBJ2-1	TRBV28	TGTGCCAGCAGACGCGGGACTAGTCGCGAGCAGTTCTTC	CASRRGTSREQFF
NA	TRBD2	TRBJ2-1	TRBV3-1	TGTGCCAGCAGCAGGCCGGGACTAGCGGGATCATTGAATGAGCAGTTCTTC	CASSRPGLAGSLNEQFF
NA	NA	TRBJ1-2	TRBV3-1	TGTGCCAGCAGCCAAGATCCGGGCCGAGGAGAGGGCTACACCTTC	CASSQDPGRGEGYTF
NA	NA	TRBJ2-7	TRBV20-1	TGCAGTGCCTCTATGGGGGTGGCCTACGAGCAGTACTTC	CSASMGVAYEQYF
NA	TRBD2	TRBJ2-7	TRBV20-1	TGCAGTGCGCACGCGGGACTATCTGGCTACGAGCAGTACTTC	CSAHAGLSGYEQYF
NA	TRBD1	TRBJ1-1	TRBV7-9	TGTGCCAGCAGCTTAGGGGACAGTCTCACTGAAGCTTTCTTT	CASSLGDSLTEAFF
NA	TRBD1	TRBJ2-5	TRBV5-1	TGCGCCAGCAGCCCGGGACAGGGGGTGTTTACTCAAGAGACCCAGTACTTC	CASSPGQGVFTQETQYF
NA	NA	TRBJ2-7	TRBV6-1	TGTGCCAGCAGTGAAACCCAGGGCTCCTACGAGCAGTACTTC	CASSETQGSYEQYF
few	NA	TRBJ2-3	TRBV19	TGTGCCAGTAGTATAGCGGGGTCGAGAACAGATACGCAGTATTTT	CASSIAGSRTDTQYF
NA	TRBD1	TRBJ2-7	TRBV27	TGTGCCAGCAGTGTGTCCCGGACAGGTGCCTACGAGCAGTACTTC	CASSVSRTGAYEQYF
NA	NA	TRBJ2-3	TRBV29-1	TGCAGCGTTGAAGATGGGCTGATCCGCACAGATACGCAGTATTTT	CSVEDGLIRTDTQYF
NA	TRBD2	TRBJ2-1	TRBV20-1	TGCAGTGCGCCGGGACTAGCCGAGCAGTTCTTC	CSAPGLAEQFF
NA	NA	TRBJ2-3	TRBV3-1	TGTGCCAGCAGTCCGGACTGGGGGTTTGCAGATACGCAGTATTTT	CASSPDWGFADTQYF
NA	NA	TRBJ2-7	TRBV20-1	TGCAGTGCTAGTGCGCCTAGCCAGATCTACGAGCAGTACTTC	CSASAPSQIYEQYF
few	NA	TRBJ2-7	TRBV14	TGTGCCAGCAGCCAAGATCTACAGGGTATCTACGAGCAGTACTTC	CASSQDLQGIYEQYF
NA	NA	TRBJ1-1	TRBV5-1	TGCGCCAGCAGCTTGGTTGGGGCCACTGAAGCTTTCTTT	CASSLVGATEAFF
NA	TRBD2	TRBJ2-5	TRBV3-1	TGTGCCAGCAGCCAAGATGGACTAGTGGGGGAGACCCAGTACTTC	CASSQDGLVGETQYF
few	NA	TRBJ2-7	TRBV15	TGTGCCACCAGCAGAGATGCACAGGGATACGAGCAGTACTTC	CATSRDAQGYEQYF
NA	NA	TRBJ1-5	TRBV20-1	TGCAGTGCTAGAGATCGGGTGAGGCAGCCCCAGCATTTT	CSARDRVRQPQHF
NA	NA	TRBJ2-3	TRBV25-1	TGTGCCAGCAGTGAGGGGTTAGGGGGAGATCACAGATACGCGTATTTT	CASSEGLGGDHRYAYF
NA	TRBD1	TRBJ2-6	TRBV24-1	TGTGCCACCAGTGATAGACCGGACAGGGGGCTCTCTGGGGCCAACGTCCTGACTTTC	CATSDRPDRGLSGANVLTF
few	TRBD2	TRBJ2-3	TRBV4-2	TGTGCCAGCAGCCACCCTGTCCCTAGCGGAGCATCCGATAAACACAGATACGCGTATTTT	CASSHPVPSGASDKHRYAYF
once	NA	TRBJ2-7	TRBV21-1	TGTGCCAGCCCCCTGGACAGGGGCGACGAGCAGTACTTC	CASPLDRGDEQYF
NA	NA	TRBJ2-1	TRBV20-1	TGCAGTGCTAAAGCCTCCTGGGAGCAGTTCTTC	CSAKASWEQFF
once	NA	TRBJ2-7	TRBV18	TGTGCCAGCTCACCTCCCCAAACAGGTTCCTACGAGCAGTACTTC	CASSPPQTGSYEQYF
NA	TRBD2	TRBJ2-7	TRBV27	TGTGCCAGCAGTTTGGGGGGACTAGCGGGAGGTTCCTACGAGCAGTACTTC	CASSLGGLAGGSYEQYF
NA	NA	TRBJ1-5	TRBV7-9	TGTGCCAGCAGCACCGGGACAAACTACGGGCCCCAGCATTTT	CASSTGTNYGPQHF
few	TRBD2	TRBJ2-7	TRBV20-1	TGCAGTGCCCCTACTAGCGGGAGGAGCTACGAGCAGTACTTC	CSAPTSGRSYEQYF
NA	NA	TRBJ1-2	TRBV5-1	TGCGCCAGCAGCCTGGGCCGCGAGAGTAACTATGGCTACACCTTC	CASSLGRESNYGYTF
NA	NA	TRBJ2-6	TRBV5-1	TGCGCCAGTAGCTTGTGGTCGGGGACTGGGGCCAACGTCCTGACTTTC	CASSLWSGTGANVLTF
few	TRBD2	TRBJ2-7	TRBV10-2	TGCGCCAGCAGACGGGAGGGGCCCTACGAGCAGTACTTC	CASRREGPYEQYF
NA	NA	TRBJ2-7	TRBV7-9	TGTGCCAGCAGCCCCCGGGACATTAGTATCGAGCAGTACTTC	CASSPRDISIEQYF
NA	NA	TRBJ2-2	TRBV24-1	TGTGCCACCAGTGACTTAACCGGCAGGGCCAGTAACACCGGGGAGCTGTTTTTT	CATSDLTGRASNTGELFF